The entry below gives a single TCR beta chain sequence along with its context. This entry comes from a study of cytomegalovirus exposure and HLA in healthy donors. Looked up from germline, CDR1 is MNHNS and CDR2 is SASEGT. V shed 6 bases, J shed 12 bases, and the junction held 16 bases outside the gene matches. There are 15 residues in the CDR3. This PCR relied on a set of 60 Vbeta primers and 13 Jbeta primers. Clones were read by immunoSEQ multiplex PCR, and TCRdb kept only the in-frame ones, dropping some. This table has approximately 90,000 clones, over 60% appearing once. The rearrangement links TRBV6-1 to TRBJ2-5; TRBD1 matches at 10 bases. The sample comprised PBMCs. This TCR came from a man aged 35-49 years in good health and CMV-seronegative. DNA of the CDR3: TGTGCCAGCAGGAAAGAGACAGGGGGCCAGCCAATAGAGTACTTC. This codes for CASRKETGGQPIEYF.